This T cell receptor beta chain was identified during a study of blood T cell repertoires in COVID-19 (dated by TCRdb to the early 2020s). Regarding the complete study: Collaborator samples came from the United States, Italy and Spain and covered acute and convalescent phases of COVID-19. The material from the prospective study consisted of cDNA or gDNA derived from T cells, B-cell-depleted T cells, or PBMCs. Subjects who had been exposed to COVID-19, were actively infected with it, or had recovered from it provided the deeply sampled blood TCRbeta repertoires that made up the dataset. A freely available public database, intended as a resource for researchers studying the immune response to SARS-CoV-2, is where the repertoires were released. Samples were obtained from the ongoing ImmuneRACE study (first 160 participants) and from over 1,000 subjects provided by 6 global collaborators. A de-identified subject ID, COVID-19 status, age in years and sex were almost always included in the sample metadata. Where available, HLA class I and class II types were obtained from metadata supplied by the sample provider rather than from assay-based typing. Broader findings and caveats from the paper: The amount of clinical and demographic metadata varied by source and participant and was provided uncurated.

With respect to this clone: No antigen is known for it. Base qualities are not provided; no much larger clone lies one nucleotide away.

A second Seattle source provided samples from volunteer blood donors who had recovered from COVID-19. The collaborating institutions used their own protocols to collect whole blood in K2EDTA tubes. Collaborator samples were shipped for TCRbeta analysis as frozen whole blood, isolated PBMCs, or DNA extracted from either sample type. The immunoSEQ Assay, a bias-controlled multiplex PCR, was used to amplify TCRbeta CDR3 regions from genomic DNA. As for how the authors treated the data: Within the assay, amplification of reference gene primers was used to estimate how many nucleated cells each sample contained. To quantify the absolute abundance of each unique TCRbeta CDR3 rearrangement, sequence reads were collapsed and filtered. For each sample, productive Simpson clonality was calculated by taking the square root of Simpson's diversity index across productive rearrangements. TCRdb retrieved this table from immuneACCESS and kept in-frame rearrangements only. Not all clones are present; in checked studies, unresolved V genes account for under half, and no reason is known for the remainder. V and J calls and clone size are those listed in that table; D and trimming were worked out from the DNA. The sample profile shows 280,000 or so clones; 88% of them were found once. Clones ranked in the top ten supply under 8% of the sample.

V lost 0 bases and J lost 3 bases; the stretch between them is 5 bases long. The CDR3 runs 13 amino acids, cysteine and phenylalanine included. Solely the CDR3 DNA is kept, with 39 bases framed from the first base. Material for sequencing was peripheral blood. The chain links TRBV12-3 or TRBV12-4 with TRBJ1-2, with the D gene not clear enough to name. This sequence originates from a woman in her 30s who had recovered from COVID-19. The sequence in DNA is TGTGCCAGCAGTTTAGCGGAGGACTATGGCTACACCTTC. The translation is CASSLAEDYGYTF.